This T cell receptor beta chain was obtained from a study of cytomegalovirus exposure and HLA in healthy donors (dated 2017 in TCRdb). Looking at the study overall: In an earlier analysis of several hundred of the donors, 276 Gb of sequence data and 90 million to 120 million unique TCR beta sequences from 150 million to 200 million T cells were reported. The study used immunosequencing to profile the T cell repertoires of 600 to 850 subjects and linked those repertoires to cytomegalovirus serostatus. In addition to the first cohort of approximately 670 subjects, a separate validation cohort of 100 to 150 different subjects was used. Because of strong linkage in the cohort, roughly five DR-DQ haplotypes were treated as single units for association and clustering. Among under 450 genotyped donors of the cohort, an average of approximately 230,000 unique TCR beta nucleotide sequences were sequenced per donor, roughly 20% of them non-productive. Rather than using new phenotypic data, the later analysis identified candidate immune exposures from TCR beta sequences and from how often those sequences occurred across donors. Typing coverage differed by locus: A, B, C, DRB1 and DQB1 were typed in roughly 629-630 donors, DQA1 in 522, DPA1 in 600 to 610, and DPB1 in just under 490. Of the roughly 400 genotyped donors, around 81% fell in the genetic ancestry cluster associated with self-reported Caucasian donors. Alongside the repertoire data, information on donor age, sex, ethnicity and CMV serostatus was compiled. An earlier analysis of 500 to 750 of the donors applied high-throughput TCR beta sequencing to assess whether each TCR beta V gene segment acted as functional or pseudogenic. Every repertoire in the discovery cohort had been generated on one and the same sequencing platform. The study was designed to test whether signatures of past pathogen exposure could be identified by cataloging public T cell receptors. A later analysis re-analyzed previously published TCR beta repertoires from about 600 donors and added high-resolution HLA genotyping to study TCR occurrence patterns. To predict cytomegalovirus infection status, the study brought together high-throughput TCR immunosequencing, statistical association of individual TCRs with disease status, and machine learning. Genome-wide SNP genotypes for about 60% of the roughly 670 donors were used in a later genetic analysis, which treated that subset as a discovery cohort. An early release covering about 600 HLA-typed donors comprised about 300 gigabases of sequencing data and tens of millions of unique TCR sequences. HLA typing included class I and class II loci at four-digit resolution. What the authors observed across the whole study: Correlated functional status among segregating V segments might be attributable to linkage disequilibrium, but an unknown experimental factor could not be ruled out. A later analysis associated some 17,000 TCR beta sequences with specific HLA alleles at a false discovery rate of 0.05. Most TCR sequences were observed very rarely across donors, whereas some public TCRs were present in many individuals. Presence/absence analyses assumed roughly uniform sequencing depth across donors, an assumption that may not hold. The sequencing pipeline was judged likely to have produced a cluster of highly shared sequence variants as a technical artifact. This cohort had only TCR beta chains sequenced, and the lack of alpha or paired-chain data limited which features could be detected. In a later analysis, TCR association rates were found to vary across HLA loci, with the most associated TCRs seen for DRB1 alleles and the fewest for HLA-C alleles. In a later genetic analysis, fewer N-insertions in productive TCRs were reported among donors in an Asian-associated ancestry cluster than the 666-donor mean. The authors suggested that the approach could potentially be generalized to other disease states and immunological phenotypes. A further reported finding was that TCR beta sequences accurately predicted the HLA-A and HLA-B alleles for most subjects in the first cohort. In an earlier analysis of around 600 of the donors, most TCR beta V segments appeared in productive rearrangements about 90% or about 30% of the time, broadly matching IMGT annotations. Most CMV-associated TCR beta chains appeared to be HLA-restricted in a later analysis, and the HLA associations seemed to be driven largely by CMV exposure. Because some donors lacked HLA typing at each locus, the association tests relied only on the typed subset. The classifier was reported to diagnose cytomegalovirus status with high specificity and sensitivity in both the original cohort and the validation cohort. A later genetic analysis associated a missense DCLRE1C variant with V-gene and J-gene trimming of TCR beta chains, and an independent cohort replicated the association. A few of the identified cytomegalovirus-associated TCR beta chains were confirmed in vitro to be specific for cytomegalovirus antigens. Several of the top co-occurrence clusters appeared to be linked to parvovirus B19, influenza, CMV and Epstein-Barr virus, according to a later analysis. In a later analysis, HLA-associated TCR beta chains showed more clonal expansion and lower generation probabilities than non-associated chains that were equally common. Assigning TCR associations to individual alleles was difficult when HLA alleles, especially DR and DQ, strongly co-occurred. The study listed 164 TCR beta chains as associated with cytomegalovirus. Immune exposure information for the cohort was limited to CMV serostatus. Because counts were too low, more than 15 rarely observed V segments, including chromosome 9 orphons, were excluded from the earlier analysis of roughly 580 of the donors.

The cohort comprised 670 or so healthy bone marrow donors. All cohort members were sampled while nominally healthy, although unrecorded immune exposures were likely present. The donor was CMV seronegative and belonged to the group of roughly 330 seronegative cohort members. Every donor gave a peripheral blood sample, and the peripheral blood mononuclear cells from that sample were used for TCR beta sequencing. The Qiagen DNeasy Blood Extraction Kit was used to extract genomic DNA from the blood cell samples. The method was the immunoSEQ multiplex PCR assay. For the multiplex PCR, a mixture combining 60 forward primers for TCR Vbeta segments and 13 reverse primers for TCR Jbeta segments was used. A multiplex PCR assay on genomic DNA amplified the CDR3 region of rearranged TCR beta genes. On the Illumina HiSeq System, the amplified TCR beta libraries were sequenced as 87-base-pair reads. The source study handled its data this way. A later analysis counted tens of millions of unique TCR beta chains across the 600 to 850 repertoires, and around 9.9 million of these chains were shared by at least two donors. To remove PCR and sequencing errors, raw reads were error-corrected and collapsed into unique sequences using a nearest-neighbor algorithm that merged closely related sequences. CDR3 sequences were aligned to IMGT reference sequences to assign V, D and J gene segments. For a sequence to be retained, at least a six-nucleotide match to both a V gene segment and a J gene segment was required. A rearrangement was called productive if the CDR3 had no stop codons and remained in frame with V and J, and every other rearrangement was called non-productive. Following IMGT convention, CDR3 was defined as the stretch from the second conserved V-encoded cysteine to the conserved J-encoded phenylalanine. The earlier analysis of some 600 of the donors excluded sequences that lacked an unambiguous match to a single V gene segment. An earlier analysis of several hundred of the donors classified V segments as functional when productive rearrangements were above 56.7% and as segregating when the standard deviation between donors was above 5%. To diagnose cytomegalovirus status from the catalog of TCR beta chain sequences, a statistical classification framework was built. V and J gene assignment, in a later analysis, came from comparing TCR nucleotide sequences with IMGT/GENE-DB human TR gene sequences. In a later analysis, CDR3 sequences and most-parsimonious VDJ recombination scenarios were assigned using the TCRdist pipeline. In a later analysis, every TCR beta chain was defined by the combination of its CDR3 amino acid sequence and its V-gene family, and reads without a unique V-gene family were dropped. A later analysis removed roughly 590 highly shared, low-generation-probability nucleotide sequences to deal with suspected cross-contamination and a sequencing artifact. In a later analysis, a clonal expansion index was calculated for each public chain from normalized within-repertoire ranks of inferred template counts. Generation probabilities in a later analysis came from a VDJ recombination model fitted to out-of-frame rearrangements, and those results were checked against IGoR. Hypergeometric tests were used in a later analysis to score TCR-TCR, TCR-HLA and TCR-CMV co-occurrence, with a repertoire-size bias correction applied to the TCR pairs. A later analysis estimated false discovery rates by permuting HLA or CMV assignments 20 times. In a later analysis, co-occurring TCRs were grouped with DBSCAN, and TCRdist sequence similarity was added when clustering was performed within HLA-allele-positive subsets. Repertoires with fewer than 30,000 or more than 120,000 public chains were left out of co-occurrence clustering, as were roughly five repertoires with anomalous nucleotide sharing. The immuneACCESS repertoire file appears here via TCRdb, limited to in-frame rearrangements. These files lack a portion of the clones; in checked studies, under half of the deficit traces to unresolved V genes, and the cause of the others is not known. V, J and clone size are those of that table, while D and trimming were read from the DNA. The sample has around 53,000 clones on record, about 73% of them singletons. Clones ranked in the top ten supply roughly 2.9% of the sample.

This clone was detected once. Its antigen target is currently unknown. No per-base quality is available; no much larger clone lies one base away. The clonotype was recovered from a man aged 18 to 30 in good health and CMV-seronegative. The sequencing sample was made of PBMCs.

This receptor has the CDR3 CASSSKEDGYTF. The nucleotide sequence is TGCGCCAGCAGCTCCAAGGAGGATGGCTACACCTTC. The chain employs TRBV4-1 and TRBJ1-2, with the D gene not clear enough to name. V is reduced by 5 bases and J by 6 bases, leaving a spacing of 10 bases between them. The germline V gene gives CDR1 as MGHRA and CDR2 as YSYEKL. From its cysteine to its phenylalanine, the CDR3 spans 12 amino acids. The retained sequence is limited to the CDR3, 36 bases, with the frame set at the first base.